The 10 T cell receptor beta chains below come from one sample, sequenced in a study of blood T cell repertoires in COVID-19. Measured with immunoSEQ multiplex PCR; TCRdb has only the in-frame clones, and not every one. The sample has about 120,000 clones, roughly 89% seen once. The specimen was peripheral blood. The source is a man aged 60 to 69 with COVID-19, enrolled during active disease.

The CDR3 coding sequence is TGTGCCAGCAGTTACGTAGGGGGCGCTCCCTACGAGCAGTACTTC. This gives the protein CASSYVGGAPYEQYF. V usage is TRBV6-5 and J usage is TRBJ2-7, with TRBD1 matching 7 bases. J lost 2 bases, V lost 2 bases, and 6 bases had no gene match. The CDR3 is 15 amino acids. CDR1 is MNHEY, CDR2 SVGAGI, per germline.

The rearrangement links TRBV28 to TRBJ2-1; weak D call: TRBD1 (6 bases). The CDR3 is 17 amino acids. V was pared by 10 bases and J by 8 bases, with 30 bases between. CDR1 is MDHEN, CDR2 SYDVKM, per germline. The chain's CDR3 is CANPPGGGQFPPHEQFF. DNA of the CDR3: TGTGCCAACCCCCCTGGAGGAGGACAGTTCCCCCCCCATGAGCAGTTCTTC.

J is TRBJ1-2 and V is TRBV29-1; TRBD1 matches 9 bases. V trimming: 3 bases; J trimming: 5 bases; junction bases outside the gene matches: 4. The CDR3 sequence is 13 residues long. The V gene's germline CDR1 is SQVTM and CDR2 ANQGSEA. CDR3 DNA: TGCAGCGTTGAGGGACAGGGTGAATATGGCTACACCTTC. Amino acid sequence: CSVEGQGEYGYTF.

The chain employs TRBV6-5 and TRBJ1-2; D ambiguous. In germline, CDR1 is MNHEY, CDR2 SVGAGI. This CDR3 region has 11 residues. Trimming shortened V by 6 bases and J by 8 bases, and 10 bases separated the two germline ends. Here the CDR3 reads CASRDFGGYTF. In nucleotides, the CDR3 is TGTGCCAGCAGGGACTTTGGAGGCTACACCTTC.

The rearrangement joins TRBV19 to TRBJ1-1; TRBD1 aligns across 8 bases. Per germline, CDR1 LNHDA and CDR2 SQIVND (reference sequence). With V trimmed by 9 bases and J by 1 base, 4 bases remained unmatched. There are 13 residues in the CDR3. CDR3 region: CASDRGPNTEAFF. CDR3 DNA sequence: TGTGCCAGCGACAGGGGTCCGAACACTGAAGCTTTCTTT.

The V call is TRBV14, the J call TRBJ1-1; no definite D call. This CDR3 contains 14 residues. Trimming pared 1 base from V and 0 bases from J, leaving 6 bases between. Germline assignment: CDR1 SGHDN and CDR2 FVKESK. CDR3 residues: CASSQGLMNTEAFF. The CDR3 bases are TGTGCCAGCAGCCAAGGACTGATGAACACTGAAGCTTTCTTT.

The genes are TRBV2 and TRBJ2-7, with D perhaps TRBD1 (6 bases). V was trimmed by 6 bases and J by 5 bases, leaving 20 bases between them. The CDR3 contains 15 residues. CDR1 is SNHLY, CDR2 FYNNEI, per germline. The CDR3 coding sequence is TGTGCCAGCAGCAACGACAGGTTGGGTTGGGACGAGCAGTACTTC. This sequence encodes CASSNDRLGWDEQYF. Full variable domain (remainder filled in from reference TRBV2 and TRBJ2-7): EPEVTQTPSHQVTQMGQEVILRCVPISNHLYFYWYRQILGQKVEFLVSFYNNEISEKSEIFDDQFSVERPDGSNFTLKIRSTKLEDSAMYFCASSNDRLGWDEQYFGPGTRLTVT.

The chain has TRBV5-5 and TRBJ2-7; TRBD1 aligns across 9 bases. This CDR3 spans 14 amino acids. V lost 0 bases, J lost 6 bases, and 4 bases stayed unmatched. Germline V gene lookup returns CDR1 SGHKS and CDR2 YYEKEE (reference sequence). This CDR3 is CASSLGTGVVEQYF. As DNA, the CDR3 is TGTGCCAGCAGCTTGGGGACAGGGGTGGTCGAGCAGTACTTC.

Here the CDR3 reads CASSPRQDTTPQHF. The CDR3 DNA reads TGTGCCAGCAGCCCTCGACAGGATACTACGCCCCAGCATTTT. V and J are TRBV7-8 and TRBJ1-5; maybe TRBD1 (6 bases). The CDR3 runs 14 residues. CDR1 and CDR2 from the germline V gene are SGHVS and FQNEAQ. Trimming removed 5 bases at V and 9 bases at J, with 17 bases between.

The chain has TRBV19 and TRBJ2-2, with 9 bases that match TRBD2. V was clipped by 2 bases and J by 4 bases; unmatched bases: 11. This CDR3 is built from 18 residues. Looked up from germline, CDR1 is LNHDA and CDR2 is SQIVND (reference sequence). This chain's CDR3 is CASSILAVAGDSTGELFF. The CDR3 nucleotides are TGTGCCAGTAGTATATTGGCGGTAGCGGGGGACTCCACCGGGGAGCTGTTTTTT.